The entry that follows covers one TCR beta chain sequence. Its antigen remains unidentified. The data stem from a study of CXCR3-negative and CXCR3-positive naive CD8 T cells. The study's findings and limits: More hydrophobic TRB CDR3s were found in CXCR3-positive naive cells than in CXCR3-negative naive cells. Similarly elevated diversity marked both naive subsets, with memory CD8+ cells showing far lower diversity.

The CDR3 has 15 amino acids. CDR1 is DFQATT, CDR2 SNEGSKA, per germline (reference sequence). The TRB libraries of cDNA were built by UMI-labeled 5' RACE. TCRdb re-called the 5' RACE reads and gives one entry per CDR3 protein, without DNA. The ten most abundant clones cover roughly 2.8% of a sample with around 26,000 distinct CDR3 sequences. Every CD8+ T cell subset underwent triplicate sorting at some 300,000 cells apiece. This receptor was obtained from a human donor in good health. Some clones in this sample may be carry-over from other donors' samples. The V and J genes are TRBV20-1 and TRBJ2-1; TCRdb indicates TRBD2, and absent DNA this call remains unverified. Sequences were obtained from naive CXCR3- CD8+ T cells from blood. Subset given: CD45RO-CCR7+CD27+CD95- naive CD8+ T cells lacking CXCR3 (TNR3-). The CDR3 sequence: CSALVPGSSYNEQFF.